The clone carrying this TCR beta chain was counted many times. Its antigen is unidentified. The germline gives CDR1 SNHLY, CDR2 FYNNEI. The CDR3 has 12 amino acids. The V end lost 7 bases, the J end lost 11 bases, and 12 bases lay between the germline ends. TCRdb re-analysed the 5' RACE reads in MiXCR, keeping a single row per CDR3 protein. This table holds 24,000 or so distinct CDR3 sequences, approximately 9% found once. These data belong to a study of spatial heterogeneity in lung cancer. Study-level findings and limits: In tumors, expanded intratumoral alpha and beta TCR counts tracked mutation counts. It was estimated that coverage of tumor T cells reached 6.5% to 8% for alpha chains and 12% to 15% for beta chains.

Specified time point: sample taken at primary tumor resection. Donation came from around 77 patients with untreated early-stage non-small cell lung cancer. Whole RNA was taken from tumor, nontumor lung or frozen PBMC; it was then sequenced unsorted. V usage is TRBV2 and J usage is TRBJ1-6; D is unresolved. The material was lung tumor tissue, obtained at surgery. The receptor's source is a male donor with early-stage non-small cell lung cancer. The CDR3 spells CASTSSWTPLHF. CDR3 coding DNA: TGTGCCAGCACCTCTTCTTGGACACCCCTCCACTTT.